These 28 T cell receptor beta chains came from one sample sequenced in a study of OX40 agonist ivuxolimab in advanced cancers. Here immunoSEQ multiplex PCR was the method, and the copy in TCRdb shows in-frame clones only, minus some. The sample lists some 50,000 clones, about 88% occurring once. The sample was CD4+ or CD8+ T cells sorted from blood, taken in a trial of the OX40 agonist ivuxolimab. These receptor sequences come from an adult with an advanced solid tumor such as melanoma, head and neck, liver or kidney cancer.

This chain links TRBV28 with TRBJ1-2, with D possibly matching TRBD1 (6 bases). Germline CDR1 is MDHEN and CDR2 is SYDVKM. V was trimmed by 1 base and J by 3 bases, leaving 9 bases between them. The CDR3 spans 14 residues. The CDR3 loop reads CASSLLGAYYGYTF. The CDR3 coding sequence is TGTGCCAGCAGTTTATTGGGGGCGTACTATGGCTACACCTTC.

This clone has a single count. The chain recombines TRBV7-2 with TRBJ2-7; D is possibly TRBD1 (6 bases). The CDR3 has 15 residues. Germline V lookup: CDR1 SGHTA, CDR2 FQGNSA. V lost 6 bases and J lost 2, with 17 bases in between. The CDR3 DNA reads TGTGCCAGCAGTATGGAACAGGGTGGAACCTACGAGCAGTACTTC. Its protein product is CASSMEQGGTYEQYF.

In DNA form, the CDR3 reads TGTGCCAGCAGCGTAGTAGGAGGCTCCTACAATGAGCAGTTCTTC. The encoded protein is CASSVVGGSYNEQFF. This chain uses TRBV9 with TRBJ2-1; possible D gene TRBD2, 5 bases. CDR1 and CDR2 (germline): SGDLS, YYNGEE. This CDR3 is 15 amino acids long. Deletions cut 0 bases from V and 0 bases from J, with 7 bases between.

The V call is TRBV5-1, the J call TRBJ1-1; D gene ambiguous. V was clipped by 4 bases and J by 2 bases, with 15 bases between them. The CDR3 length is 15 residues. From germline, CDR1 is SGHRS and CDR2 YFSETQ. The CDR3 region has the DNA TGCGCCAGCAGCCTATCACAAGTCCTTAACACTGAAGCTTTCTTT. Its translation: CASSLSQVLNTEAFF.

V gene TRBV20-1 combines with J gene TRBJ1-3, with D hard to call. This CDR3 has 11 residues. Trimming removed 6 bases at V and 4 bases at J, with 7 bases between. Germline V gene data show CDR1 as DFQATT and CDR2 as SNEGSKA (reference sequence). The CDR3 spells CSAQRGNTIYF. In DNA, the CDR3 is TGCAGTGCCCAGAGGGGAAACACCATATATTTT.

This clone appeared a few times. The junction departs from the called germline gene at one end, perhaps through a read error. The CDR3 bases are TGCGCCAGCAGTCAACCCCTCTTC. This encodes CASSQPLF. The chain couples TRBV23-1 to TRBJ1-2; D call uncertain. TRBV23-1 carries the ORF label, with uncertain function. The CDR3 consists of 8 residues.

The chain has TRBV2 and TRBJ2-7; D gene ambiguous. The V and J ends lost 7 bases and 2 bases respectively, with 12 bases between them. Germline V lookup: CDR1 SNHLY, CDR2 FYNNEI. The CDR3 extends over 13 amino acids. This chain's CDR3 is CASNADPAYEQYF. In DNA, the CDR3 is TGTGCCAGCAACGCGGATCCGGCCTACGAGCAGTACTTC.

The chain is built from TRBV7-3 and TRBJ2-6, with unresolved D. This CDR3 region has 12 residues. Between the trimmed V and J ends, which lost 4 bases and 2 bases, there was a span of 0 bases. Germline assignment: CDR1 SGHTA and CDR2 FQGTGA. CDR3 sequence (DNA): TGTGCCAGCAGCTCTGGGGCCAACGTCCTGACTTTC. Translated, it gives CASSSGANVLTF.

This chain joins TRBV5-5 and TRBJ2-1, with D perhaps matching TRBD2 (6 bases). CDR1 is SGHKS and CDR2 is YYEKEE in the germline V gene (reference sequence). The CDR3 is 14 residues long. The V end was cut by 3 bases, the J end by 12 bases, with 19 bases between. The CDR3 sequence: CASSWEEARPGQFF. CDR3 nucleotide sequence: TGTGCCAGCAGCTGGGAGGAGGCGCGCCCAGGGCAGTTCTTC.

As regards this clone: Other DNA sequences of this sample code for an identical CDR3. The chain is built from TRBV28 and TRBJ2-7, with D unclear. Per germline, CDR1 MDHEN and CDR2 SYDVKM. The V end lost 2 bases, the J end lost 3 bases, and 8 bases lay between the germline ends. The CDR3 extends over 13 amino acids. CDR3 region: CASSLGSNYEQYF. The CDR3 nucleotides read TGTGCCAGCAGTTTAGGGTCCAACTACGAGCAGTACTTC.

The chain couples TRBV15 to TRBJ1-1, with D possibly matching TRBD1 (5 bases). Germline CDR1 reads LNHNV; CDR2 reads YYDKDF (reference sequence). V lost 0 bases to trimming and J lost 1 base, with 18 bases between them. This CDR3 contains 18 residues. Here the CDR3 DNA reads TGTGCCACCAGCAGAGACTTGGGGACTCGCAATAGGAACACTGAAGCTTTCTTT. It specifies CATSRDLGTRNRNTEAFF.

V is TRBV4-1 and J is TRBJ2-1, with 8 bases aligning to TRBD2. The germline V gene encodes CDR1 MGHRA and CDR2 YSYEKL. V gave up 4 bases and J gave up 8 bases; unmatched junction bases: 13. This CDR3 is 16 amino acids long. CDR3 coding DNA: TGCGCCAGCAGCCTCAGATCAGCGGGAGAAGCATATGAGCAGTTCTTC. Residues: CASSLRSAGEAYEQFF.

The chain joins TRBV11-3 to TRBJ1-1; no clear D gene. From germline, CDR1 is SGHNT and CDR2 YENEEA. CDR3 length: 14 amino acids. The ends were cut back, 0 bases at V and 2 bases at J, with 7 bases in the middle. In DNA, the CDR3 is TGTGCCAGCAGCTTAGACTCTGGAAACACTGAAGCTTTCTTT. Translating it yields CASSLDSGNTEAFF.

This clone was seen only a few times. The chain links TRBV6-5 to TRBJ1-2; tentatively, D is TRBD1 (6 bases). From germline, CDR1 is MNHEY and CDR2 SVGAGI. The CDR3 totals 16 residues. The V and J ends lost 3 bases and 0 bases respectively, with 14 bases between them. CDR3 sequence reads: CASSYGRGRSNYGYTF. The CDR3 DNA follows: TGTGCCAGCAGTTATGGCAGGGGCCGGTCTAACTATGGCTACACCTTC.

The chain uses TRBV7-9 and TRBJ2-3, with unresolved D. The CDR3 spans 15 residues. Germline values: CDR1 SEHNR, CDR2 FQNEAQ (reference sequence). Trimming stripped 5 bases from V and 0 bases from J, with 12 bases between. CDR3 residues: CASSLSDLSTDTQYF. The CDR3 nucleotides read TGTGCCAGCAGCCTCAGCGATCTCAGCACAGATACGCAGTATTTT. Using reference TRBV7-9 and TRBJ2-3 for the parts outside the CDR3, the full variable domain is DTGVSQNPRHKITKRGQNVTFRCDPISEHNRLYWYRQTLGQGPEFLTYFQNEAQLEKSRLLSDRFSAERPKGSFSTLEIQRTEQGDSAMYLCASSLSDLSTDTQYFGPGTRLTVL.

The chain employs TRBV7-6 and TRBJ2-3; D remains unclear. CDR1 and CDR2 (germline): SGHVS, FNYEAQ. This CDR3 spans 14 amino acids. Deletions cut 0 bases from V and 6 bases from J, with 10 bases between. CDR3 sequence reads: CASSLADGADTQYF. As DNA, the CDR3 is TGTGCCAGCAGCTTAGCGGACGGTGCGGATACGCAGTATTTT.

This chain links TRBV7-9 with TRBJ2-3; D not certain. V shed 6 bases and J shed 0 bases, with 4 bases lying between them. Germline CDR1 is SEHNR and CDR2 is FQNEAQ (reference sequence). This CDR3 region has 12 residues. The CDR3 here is CASSLSTDTQYF. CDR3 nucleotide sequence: TGTGCCAGCAGTCTAAGCACAGATACGCAGTATTTT.

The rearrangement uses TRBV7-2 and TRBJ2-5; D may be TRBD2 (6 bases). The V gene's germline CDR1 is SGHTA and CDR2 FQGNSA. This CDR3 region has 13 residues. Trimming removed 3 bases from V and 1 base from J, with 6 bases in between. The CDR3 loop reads CASSLGLQETQYF. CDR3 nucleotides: TGTGCCAGCAGCTTGGGACTCCAAGAGACCCAGTACTTC.

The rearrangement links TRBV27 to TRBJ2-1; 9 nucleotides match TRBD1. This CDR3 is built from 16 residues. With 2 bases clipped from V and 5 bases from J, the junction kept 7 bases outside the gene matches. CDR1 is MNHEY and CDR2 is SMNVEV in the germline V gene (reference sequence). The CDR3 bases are TGTGCCAGCAGTTTAGTCGGACAGGGGAGTCACAATGAGCAGTTCTTC. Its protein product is CASSLVGQGSHNEQFF.

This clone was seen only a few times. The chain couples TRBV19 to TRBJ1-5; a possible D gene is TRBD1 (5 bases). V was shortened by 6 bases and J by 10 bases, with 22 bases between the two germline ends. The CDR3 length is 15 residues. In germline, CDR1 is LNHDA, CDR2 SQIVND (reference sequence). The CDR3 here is CASSQPRDPKEPQHF. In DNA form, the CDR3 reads TGTGCCAGTAGCCAGCCCCGGGACCCCAAGGAACCCCAGCATTTT.

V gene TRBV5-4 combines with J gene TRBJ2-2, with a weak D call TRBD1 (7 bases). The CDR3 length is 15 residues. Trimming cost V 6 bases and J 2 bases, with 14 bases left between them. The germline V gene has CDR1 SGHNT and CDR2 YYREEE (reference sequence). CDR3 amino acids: CASKAGQSNTGELFF. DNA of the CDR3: TGTGCCAGCAAGGCGGGACAGAGTAACACCGGGGAGCTGTTTTTT.

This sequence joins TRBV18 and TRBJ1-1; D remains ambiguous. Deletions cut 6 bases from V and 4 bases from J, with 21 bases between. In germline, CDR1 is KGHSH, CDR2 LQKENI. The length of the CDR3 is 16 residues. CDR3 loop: CASSLNLDLRITEAFF. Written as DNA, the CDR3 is TGTGCCAGCTCCCTAAATTTGGACCTCCGAATCACTGAAGCTTTCTTT.

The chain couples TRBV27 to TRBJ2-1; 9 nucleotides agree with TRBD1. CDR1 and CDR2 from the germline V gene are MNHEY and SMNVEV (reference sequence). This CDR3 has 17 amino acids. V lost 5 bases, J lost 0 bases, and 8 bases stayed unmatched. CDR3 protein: CASSTRTGASSYNEQFF. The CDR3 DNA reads TGTGCCAGCAGTACCCGGACAGGGGCGAGCTCCTACAATGAGCAGTTCTTC.

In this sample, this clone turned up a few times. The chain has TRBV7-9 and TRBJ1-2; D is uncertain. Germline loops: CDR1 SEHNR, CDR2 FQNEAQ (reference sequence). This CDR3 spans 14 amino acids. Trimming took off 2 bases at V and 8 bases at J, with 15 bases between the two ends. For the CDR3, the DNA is TGTGCCAGCAGCTTACCGGTATCGGATTCGGGCTACACCTTC. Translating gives CASSLPVSDSGYTF.

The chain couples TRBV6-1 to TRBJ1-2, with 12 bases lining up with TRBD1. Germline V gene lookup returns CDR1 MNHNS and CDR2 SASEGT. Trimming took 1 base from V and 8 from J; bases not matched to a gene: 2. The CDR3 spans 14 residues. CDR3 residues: CASSEDGTGGGYTF. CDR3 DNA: TGTGCCAGCAGTGAAGACGGGACAGGGGGCGGCTACACCTTC.

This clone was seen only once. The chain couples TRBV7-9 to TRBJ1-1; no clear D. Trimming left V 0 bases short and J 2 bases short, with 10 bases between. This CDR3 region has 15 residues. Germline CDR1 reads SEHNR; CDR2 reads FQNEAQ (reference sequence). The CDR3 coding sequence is TGTGCCAGCAGCTTAGCGAGACGACAAAACACTGAAGCTTTCTTT. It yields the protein CASSLARRQNTEAFF.

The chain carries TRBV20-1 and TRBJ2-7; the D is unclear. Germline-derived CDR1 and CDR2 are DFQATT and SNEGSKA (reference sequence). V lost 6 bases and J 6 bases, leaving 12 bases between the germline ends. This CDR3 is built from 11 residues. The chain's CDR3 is CSAQVYPEQYF. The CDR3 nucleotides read TGCAGTGCGCAAGTTTATCCCGAGCAGTACTTC.

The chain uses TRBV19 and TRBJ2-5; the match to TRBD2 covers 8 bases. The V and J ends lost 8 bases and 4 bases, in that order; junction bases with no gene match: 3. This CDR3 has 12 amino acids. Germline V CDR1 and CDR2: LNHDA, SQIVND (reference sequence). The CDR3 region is CASRLAGETQYF. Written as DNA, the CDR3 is TGTGCCAGTCGGCTAGCGGGAGAGACCCAGTACTTC.